Below, 19 T cell receptor beta chains from the same sample are listed, as sequenced in a study of blood T cell repertoires in COVID-19. Clones were sequenced by immunoSEQ multiplex PCR, and TCRdb holds only the in-frame ones, with some missing. The sample yields roughly 230,000 clones, approximately 86% seen once. Sequences were obtained from peripheral blood. These receptors were taken from a woman at least 80 years old with acute or convalescent COVID-19.

The chain uses TRBV6-6 and TRBJ1-2; the D gene is possibly TRBD1 (5 bases). This CDR3 spans 12 amino acids. Trimming removed 7 bases from V and 4 bases from J, with 10 bases in between. CDR1 MNHNY and CDR2 SVGAGI come from the germline V gene (reference sequence). The CDR3 reads CASMSGSYGYTF. DNA for the CDR3: TGTGCCAGCATGTCAGGGTCCTATGGCTACACCTTC.

This clone was recorded only once. J is TRBJ1-3 and V is TRBV11-3; 7 positions agree with TRBD1. After removal of 1 base from V and 3 bases from J, the junction contained 3 bases not matched to a gene. The CDR3 loop spans 15 amino acids. Germline V gives CDR1 SGHNT, CDR2 YENEEA. The CDR3 reads CASSLAGQLGNTIYF. CDR3 DNA: TGTGCCAGCAGCTTAGCGGGACAGCTTGGAAACACCATATATTTT.

V and J are TRBV3-1 (or the pseudogene TRBV3-2) and TRBJ2-2, with 8 positions matching TRBD2. V was clipped by 4 bases and J by 5 bases; unmatched bases: 9. The germline V gene encodes CDR1 LGHDT and CDR2 YNNKEL (reference sequence). The CDR3 extends over 16 amino acids. This chain's CDR3 is CASSPRGTSTTGELFF. The CDR3 nucleotides are TGTGCCAGCAGCCCTCGGGGGACTAGTACGACCGGGGAGCTGTTTTTT.

The chain has TRBV4-1 and TRBJ1-5; D gene ambiguous. Looked up from germline, CDR1 is MGHRA and CDR2 is YSYEKL. This CDR3 has 16 residues. V shed 2 bases and J shed 5 bases, with 16 bases lying between them. This CDR3 reads CASSQNPSRLDQPQHF. The CDR3 DNA follows: TGCGCCAGCAGCCAAAATCCCTCCAGGCTCGATCAGCCCCAGCATTTT.

This chain links TRBV15 with TRBJ2-5; D is possibly TRBD1 (6 bases). The germline gives CDR1 LNHNV, CDR2 YYDKDF (reference sequence). This CDR3 spans 15 amino acids. V lost 2 bases and J 2 bases, leaving 12 bases between the germline ends. The CDR3 DNA reads as TGTGCCACCAGCAGAACAGGGAGATCACAAGAGACCCAGTACTTC. Protein: CATSRTGRSQETQYF.

This clone was found a few times. V gene TRBV18 combines with J gene TRBJ1-1; 7 nucleotides line up with TRBD1. Germline values: CDR1 KGHSH, CDR2 LQKENI. The CDR3 covers 16 residues. V was clipped by 6 bases and J by 0 bases; unmatched bases: 10. The CDR3, as DNA: TGTGCCAGCTCCTCCGGACAGGCCAGGCTGAACACTGAAGCTTTCTTT. It specifies CASSSGQARLNTEAFF.

For the CDR3, the DNA is TGTGCCAGCAGCCCCCGGTTACAGGGGGAAGATGGCTACACCTTC. It specifies CASSPRLQGEDGYTF. V is TRBV9 and J is TRBJ1-2, with 8 bases identical to TRBD1. CDR1 is SGDLS and CDR2 is YYNGEE in the germline V gene. CDR3 size: 15 residues. Trimming cost V 4 bases and J 6 bases; bases outside gene matches: 11.

The gene calls are TRBV6-2 or TRBV6-3 and TRBJ2-5; possibly TRBD2 for D (6 bases). This CDR3 is 13 amino acids long. Between the trimmed V and J ends, which lost 2 bases and 2 bases, there was a span of 6 bases. Germline V gene sequence: CDR1 MNHEY, CDR2 SVGEGT. The CDR3 sequence is CASSYGRQETQYF. The DNA of the CDR3 is TGTGCCAGCAGTTACGGGAGGCAAGAGACCCAGTACTTC.

V and J are TRBV30 and TRBJ1-1; 8 bases fit TRBD1. The germline gives CDR1 GTSNPN, CDR2 SVGIG (reference sequence). The V segment lost 5 bases and the J segment 0 bases; nucleotides outside the gene matches: 5. The CDR3 length is 14 residues. CDR3 residues: CAWGPGQVNTEAFF. The CDR3 nucleotides are TGTGCCTGGGGACCGGGACAGGTGAACACTGAAGCTTTCTTT.

CDR3: CASSQDHQGGNEQFF. The CDR3 DNA is TGTGCCAGCAGCCAAGATCACCAGGGGGGCAATGAGCAGTTCTTC. The rearrangement joins TRBV3-1 (or the pseudogene TRBV3-2) to TRBJ2-7, with D possibly TRBD1 on 7 matching bases. The end of the DNA fits TRBJ2-1 better, so the J call may be wrong. Per the germline V gene, CDR1 is LGHDT and CDR2 is YNNKEL (reference sequence). The CDR3 has 15 amino acids.

This clone was seen a single time. The rearrangement links TRBV14 to TRBJ1-1; D is ambiguous. This CDR3 contains 17 residues. The germline V gene has CDR1 SGHDN and CDR2 FVKESK. Deletions cut 5 bases from V and 1 base from J, with 20 bases between. The CDR3 is CASSSRGSVLPNTEAFF. The CDR3 coding sequence is TGTGCCAGCAGCTCCCGAGGGTCGGTACTGCCGAACACTGAAGCTTTCTTT.

The chain has TRBV3-1 (or the pseudogene TRBV3-2) and TRBJ2-7, with D possibly being TRBD2 (5 bases). V lost 4 bases and J lost 1, with 11 bases in between. CDR1 LGHDT and CDR2 YNNKEL come from the germline V gene (reference sequence). This CDR3 is built from 14 residues. CDR3 nucleotides: TGTGCCAGCAGCCCAGGACTCACTTCCTACGAGCAGTACTTC. Residues: CASSPGLTSYEQYF.

The chain couples TRBV7-3 to TRBJ2-7; 14 bases line up with TRBD2. Germline CDR1 SGHTA, CDR2 FQGTGA. The CDR3 has 15 amino acids. With 3 bases clipped from V and 6 bases from J, the junction kept 4 bases outside the gene matches. The CDR3 loop reads CASSFSTSGGAEQYF. CDR3 nucleotide sequence: TGTGCCAGCAGCTTCTCGACTAGCGGGGGGGCCGAGCAGTACTTC. The full variable domain, in which reference TRBV7-3 and TRBJ2-7 provide the parts outside the CDR3, is GAGVSQTPSNKVTEKGKYVELRCDPISGHTALYWYRQSLGQGPEFLIYFQGTGAADDSGLPNDRFFAVRPEGSVSTLKIQRTERGDSAVYLCASSFSTSGGAEQYFGPGTRLTVT.

The chain couples TRBV5-1 to TRBJ2-5; TRBD2 agrees at 9 bases. The V and J ends lost 6 bases and 5 bases, in that order; junction bases with no gene match: 8. Germline-derived CDR1 and CDR2 are SGHRS and YFSETQ. The CDR3 length is 14 residues. In nucleotides, the CDR3 is TGCGCCAGCACCTTAGCGGGGGCGCGGGAGACCCAGTACTTC. Translated, it gives CASTLAGARETQYF.

This clone showed up many times. The same CDR3 is also encoded by other DNA sequences in this sample. The V call is TRBV6-2 or TRBV6-3, the J call TRBJ1-5, with D uncertain. CDR1 and CDR2 from the germline V gene are MNHEY and SVGEGT. This CDR3 is built from 14 residues. Deletions cut 2 bases from V and 1 base from J, with 6 bases between. This chain's CDR3 is CASSYGGSNQPQHF. The DNA for the CDR3 is TGTGCCAGCAGTTACGGAGGGAGCAATCAGCCCCAGCATTTT.

A single count supports this clone. The chain joins TRBV11-3 to TRBJ2-5; 13 nucleotides match TRBD2. Per the germline V gene, CDR1 is SGHNT and CDR2 is YENEEA. The CDR3 sequence is 17 residues long. V trimming: 3 bases; J trimming: 2 bases; junction bases outside the gene matches: 6. CDR3 sequence reads: CASSFHLLAGGQETQYF. CDR3 in DNA: TGTGCCAGCAGCTTCCACTTACTAGCGGGGGGGCAAGAGACCCAGTACTTC.

The rearrangement joins TRBV18 to TRBJ2-1; tentative D call: TRBD2 (6 bases). The CDR3 length is 17 residues. Germline CDR1 KGHSH, CDR2 LQKENI. Trimming removed 2 bases at V and 0 bases at J, with 14 bases between. CDR3 sequence (DNA): TGTGCCAGCTCACCAAGCCGCTTCGGGGGCTCCTACAATGAGCAGTTCTTC. The encoded protein is CASSPSRFGGSYNEQFF.

This chain connects TRBV3-1 (or the pseudogene TRBV3-2) to TRBJ1-1, with a tentative D call TRBD1 (5 bases). This CDR3 comprises 15 residues. With 0 bases removed from V and 1 base from J, the gap between germline ends came to 9 bases. CDR1 is LGHDT and CDR2 is YNNKEL in the germline V gene (reference sequence). The CDR3 sequence: CASSQEVGANTEAFF. As DNA, the CDR3 is TGTGCCAGCAGCCAAGAAGTAGGGGCGAACACTGAAGCTTTCTTT.

This chain connects TRBV6-5 to TRBJ1-2; D is unresolved. V shed 6 bases and J shed 4 bases, with 6 bases lying between them. The length of the CDR3 is 11 residues. Germline V gives CDR1 MNHEY, CDR2 SVGAGI. The CDR3 DNA is TGTGCCAGCAGCACGGGCTATGGCTACACCTTC. Translation: CASSTGYGYTF.